This paragraph reports one T cell receptor (beta chain). Its antigen is currently unknown. One entry per CDR3 protein, called by TCRdb with MiXCR from the 5' RACE reads. The repertoire holds roughly 220,000 distinct CDR3 sequences, with 6.5% to 8% as singletons. This entry comes from a study of identical twins. General study results and limits: Within cord blood, abundant beta clonotypes carried fewer insertions, but memory repertoires showed no such trend. Possibly, invariant MAIT and iNKT cells partly confounded zero-insertion analyses.

These data are also associated with another study on T cells expressing NK-cell markers. In that study: Just one sequenced donor of eight was HCMV-seronegative, while seven were seropositive. Six or seven donors carried dominant NKG2C+ clonotypes that made up about 1.0-8% of their CD8+ T cells.

The specimen sequenced was CD8+ T cells sorted from blood. The receptor comes from a woman under 30 in good health.

The CDR3 DNA sequence: TGTGCCAGCAGTTTACCTCTCTGGGCTAGCGGAGGCTACAATGAGCAGTTCTTC. This gives the protein CASSLPLWASGGYNEQFF. The chain carries TRBV27 and TRBJ2-1, with 7 bases lining up with TRBD2. Germline V CDR1 and CDR2: MNHEY, SMNVEV (reference sequence). The J segment lost 3 bases and the V segment lost 2 bases, leaving 13 bases of the junction unmatched. CDR3 length: 18 amino acids.